This TCR beta chain came from a study of blood T cell repertoires in COVID-19. The protocol was immunoSEQ multiplex PCR, while the TCRdb copy is restricted to in-frame clones and leaves out a portion. The sample consists of about 280,000 clones, approximately 85% of them appearing once. V lost 6 bases and J lost 0, with 10 bases in between. Germline V gene lookup returns CDR1 MNHEY and CDR2 SVGAGI. CDR3 length: 14 amino acids. Sequencing input: peripheral blood. The rearrangement joins TRBV6-5 to TRBJ2-3; a weak D match, TRBD2 (6 bases). This sequence originates from a man aged 45-65 years with active or convalescent COVID-19. The CDR3 nucleotides read TGTGCCAGCAGCCCGCGGGATAGCACAGATACGCAGTATTTT. Its translation is CASSPRDSTDTQYF.